The 25 T cell receptor beta chains listed next were all sequenced from one sample in a study of shared clonotypes between healthy human individuals. The assay was immunoSEQ multiplex PCR, and TCRdb's table has in-frame clones only and misses some. Among under 750,000 clones listed, roughly 72% were seen once. Sequencing was done on a sample of memory CD4+ T cells sorted from blood. Specified subset: CD45RA-negative fraction. The receptor set was obtained from a young woman in good health.

This rearrangement joins TRBV4-1 to TRBJ2-4, with 12 bases fitting TRBD2. V was pared by 4 bases and J by 9 bases, with 13 bases of the junction left unmatched. Germline lookup yields CDR1 MGHRA and CDR2 YSYEKL. The CDR3 runs to 17 residues. The CDR3: CASSPPQTSGSRGIQYF. The CDR3 bases are TGCGCCAGCAGCCCCCCTCAGACTAGCGGGAGCCGTGGCATTCAGTACTTC.

The chain combines TRBV28 with TRBJ2-1; 8 positions match TRBD2. This CDR3 comprises 15 residues. The V gene end was trimmed by 4 bases and the J gene end by 15 bases; junction bases not matched to a gene: 17. Germline V CDR1 and CDR2: MDHEN, SYDVKM. CDR3 loop: CASSSGTFQAGVAFF. CDR3 nucleotide sequence: TGTGCCAGCAGTTCCGGGACATTCCAAGCGGGAGTCGCGTTCTTC.

This rearrangement joins TRBV14 to TRBJ2-5; TRBD2 is a possible D gene (5 bases). V dropped 0 bases and J dropped 5 bases, with 13 bases sitting between them. This CDR3 region has 15 residues. Germline V gene data show CDR1 as SGHDN and CDR2 as FVKESK. DNA for the CDR3: TGTGCCAGCAGCCAAGATTTAGGGAGCCGGGAGACCCAGTACTTC. It translates to CASSQDLGSRETQYF.

This clone has a handful of counts. The chain carries TRBV19 and TRBJ1-2; 10 bases are a match to TRBD1. J gave up 6 bases and V 3 bases, and 13 bases lay outside the gene matches. This CDR3 has 17 residues. CDR1 and CDR2 (germline): LNHDA, SQIVND (reference sequence). CDR3 protein: CASSISGTGVESDGYTF. The DNA of the CDR3 is TGTGCCAGTAGTATCTCCGGGACAGGGGTTGAGAGTGATGGCTACACCTTC.

The genes are TRBV7-8 and TRBJ2-2; no reliable D call. Germline values: CDR1 SGHVS, CDR2 FQNEAQ. The germline V and J ends were trimmed by 3 bases and 5 bases, with 7 bases remaining between them. The CDR3 is 13 residues long. CDR3 protein: CASSLQVTGELFF. The CDR3 DNA reads TGTGCCAGCAGCTTGCAGGTTACCGGGGAGCTGTTTTTT.

The genes are TRBV20-1 and TRBJ1-2; possibly TRBD1 for D (6 bases). Trimming stripped 5 bases from V and 14 bases from J, with 18 bases between. Germline V gene lookup returns CDR1 DFQATT and CDR2 SNEGSKA (reference sequence). CDR3 size: 11 residues. CDR3 nucleotides: TGCAGTGCTTTCTACAGGGAGGGAGATACCTTC. Translated: CSAFYREGDTF.

The CDR3 loop is CASSRADQETQYF. The DNA for the CDR3 is TGCGCCAGCAGTCGTGCAGACCAAGAGACCCAGTACTTC. This sequence joins TRBV5-1 and TRBJ2-5; D not resolved. The CDR3 totals 13 residues. Germline lookup yields CDR1 SGHRS and CDR2 YFSETQ. V was clipped by 5 bases and J by 0 bases, with 8 bases between them.

The V call is TRBV6-5, the J call TRBJ2-7; D uncertain. The CDR3 totals 15 residues. Between the trimmed V and J ends, which lost 5 bases and 0 bases, there was a span of 14 bases. In germline, CDR1 is MNHEY, CDR2 SVGAGI. DNA of the CDR3: TGTGCCAGCAGTAAAATCACGCAGACCTCCTACGAGCAGTACTTC. Protein: CASSKITQTSYEQYF.

The CDR3 sequence: CASSERTDGGQKAFF. CDR3 bases: TGTGCCAGCAGTGAAAGGACTGACGGCGGTCAAAAAGCTTTCTTT. The chain joins TRBV6-4 to TRBJ1-1, with D unresolved. The CDR3 totals 15 residues. With 3 bases removed from V and 9 bases from J, the gap between germline ends came to 20 bases. Germline CDR1 is MRHNA and CDR2 is SNTAGT.

This clone appeared once. V usage is TRBV28 and J usage is TRBJ2-2, with D unresolved. CDR1 MDHEN and CDR2 SYDVKM come from the germline V gene. Trimming left V 2 bases short and J 4 bases short, with 8 bases between. This CDR3 comprises 14 residues. The DNA of the CDR3 is TGTGCCAGCAGTTTACTGGGAAGCACCGGGGAGCTGTTTTTT. Translating it yields CASSLLGSTGELFF.

The rearrangement uses TRBV28 and TRBJ2-7; 9 bases line up with TRBD2. Germline assignment: CDR1 MDHEN and CDR2 SYDVKM. With V trimmed by 4 bases and J by 2 bases, 3 bases remained unmatched. The CDR3 has 14 residues. In nucleotides, the CDR3 is TGTGCCAGCAGTTCTAGCGGGACCCCCTACGAGCAGTACTTC. Its translation is CASSSSGTPYEQYF.

The chain couples TRBV6-5 to TRBJ1-1, with D possibly matching TRBD1 (6 bases). Germline loops: CDR1 MNHEY, CDR2 SVGAGI. V was shortened by 5 bases and J by 0 bases, with 13 bases between the two germline ends. The CDR3 contains 15 residues. The CDR3 region has the DNA TGTGCCAGCAGTCGACTGGACAGCTTGAACACTGAAGCTTTCTTT. Translation: CASSRLDSLNTEAFF.

A remark on this clone: The sample holds other DNA sequences that translate to the same CDR3. The rearrangement uses TRBV19 and TRBJ2-3, with D perhaps assigned TRBD1 or TRBD2 (5 bases each). V lost 3 bases to trimming and J lost 1 base, with 20 bases between them. CDR3 length: 18 residues. Germline V gene sequence: CDR1 LNHDA, CDR2 SQIVND (reference sequence). The CDR3 loop is CASSIKAPGPWGTDTQYF. In DNA, the CDR3 is TGTGCCAGTAGTATTAAAGCGCCGGGACCCTGGGGCACAGATACGCAGTATTTT.

The rearrangement uses TRBV28 and TRBJ1-5; D is perhaps TRBD1 (5 bases). Germline CDR1 MDHEN, CDR2 SYDVKM. The CDR3 is 13 residues long. The CDR3 DNA is TGTGCTTATTCGGAGGGGCCCCATCAGCCCCAGCATTTT. Amino acid sequence: CAYSEGPHQPQHF.

The chain is built from TRBV6-5 and TRBJ2-7, with D possibly matching TRBD2 (6 bases). The CDR3 is 14 amino acids. Germline V gene sequence: CDR1 MNHEY, CDR2 SVGAGI. Trimming took off 6 bases at V and 4 bases at J, with 16 bases between the two ends. DNA for the CDR3: TGTGCCAGCAGCTATCAGGAGGGGAATTACGAGCAGTACTTC. Its translation: CASSYQEGNYEQYF.

The CDR3 DNA follows: TGTGCCAGCAGCCCCACTAGCGGGAGAACCCAGACCCAGTACTTC. Its protein product is CASSPTSGRTQTQYF. The chain links TRBV9 to TRBJ2-5; 11 nucleotides line up with TRBD2. Looked up from germline, CDR1 is SGDLS and CDR2 is YYNGEE. V lost 4 bases to trimming and J lost 6 bases; unmatched junction nucleotides: 8. The CDR3 is made up of 15 amino acids.

The chain's CDR3 is CASSSNFKGGYTEAFF. The CDR3 nucleotides are TGTGCCAGCAGCTCGAACTTTAAGGGCGGCTACACTGAAGCTTTCTTT. The chain uses TRBV7-3 and TRBJ1-1; D gene uncertain. The germline CDR1 and CDR2 sequences are SGHTA and FQGTGA. Trimming removed 4 bases at V and 3 bases at J, with 18 bases between. This CDR3 is 16 amino acids long.

The chain employs TRBV28 and TRBJ1-4, with TRBD1 matching 7 bases. The junction had 8 bases not matched to a gene; V was cut back by 5 bases and J by 5 bases. The CDR3 extends over 15 amino acids. Germline-derived CDR1 and CDR2 are MDHEN and SYDVKM. The DNA for the CDR3 is TGTGCCAGCAGTCCCCAAGGACAGGAGAATGAAAAACTGTTTTTT. Translating gives CASSPQGQENEKLFF. The whole variable domain, filled in from reference TRBV28 and TRBJ1-4, reads DVKVTQSSRYLVKRTGEKVFLECVQDMDHENMFWYRQDPGLGLRLIYFSYDVKMKEKGDIPEGYSVSREKKERFSLILESASTNQTSMYLCASSPQGQENEKLFFGSGTQLSVL.

V usage is TRBV25-1 and J usage is TRBJ1-1, with TRBD1 as a possible D gene (5 bases). This CDR3 has 16 amino acids. Germline CDR1 is MGHDK and CDR2 is SYGVNS. V shed 3 bases and J shed 1 base, with 15 bases lying between them. CDR3 in amino acids: CASSENIGHKNTEAFF. The DNA for the CDR3 is TGTGCCAGCAGTGAGAATATCGGACACAAGAACACTGAAGCTTTCTTT.

This clone was seen once. The V gene is TRBV15, the J gene TRBJ2-3; the match to TRBD2 covers 11 bases. The CDR3 has 18 residues. The V gene's germline CDR1 is LNHNV and CDR2 YYDKDF (reference sequence). V lost 7 bases to trimming and J lost 2 bases; unmatched junction nucleotides: 14. CDR3 sequence (DNA): TGTGCCACCAAACCCCGCGTGACTAGCGGGACCTCCACAGATACGCAGTATTTT. Translation gives CATKPRVTSGTSTDTQYF.

The sample holds a few counts of this clone. At the DNA level, this CDR3 is encoded by other sequences in the same sample as well. The chain uses TRBV28 and TRBJ1-2; the match to TRBD1 covers 10 bases. The CDR3 is 14 amino acids. CDR1 is MDHEN, CDR2 SYDVKM, per germline. J gave up 2 bases and V 5 bases, and 2 bases lay outside the gene matches. The CDR3 coding sequence is TGTGCCAGCAGTACGACAGGGGGCAACTATGGCTACACCTTC. This sequence encodes CASSTTGGNYGYTF.

The chain links TRBV5-6 to TRBJ2-2; D call uncertain. The CDR3 is made up of 17 amino acids. Trimming pared 2 bases from V and 2 bases from J, leaving 16 bases between. CDR1 SGHDT and CDR2 YYEEEE come from the germline V gene. The CDR3 DNA follows: TGTGCCAGCAGCTTACTATTCACCCACACAAACACCGGGGAGCTGTTTTTT. Its protein is CASSLLFTHTNTGELFF.

This rearrangement joins TRBV5-4 to TRBJ1-4; D not resolved. V shed 4 bases and J shed 3 bases, with 13 bases lying between them. The CDR3 is made up of 15 amino acids. Germline CDR1 and CDR2: SGHNT and YYREEE (reference sequence). The chain's CDR3 is CASSIRSGANEKLFF. The CDR3 coding sequence is TGTGCCAGCAGCATCAGATCCGGGGCTAATGAAAAACTGTTTTTT.

This clone appeared many times. J is TRBJ2-1 and V is TRBV2, with a tentative D call TRBD2 (6 bases). This CDR3 is built from 17 residues. With 7 bases removed from V and 0 bases from J, the gap between germline ends came to 19 bases. Germline assignment: CDR1 SNHLY and CDR2 FYNNEI. The CDR3 is CASKTPSAQRSYNEQFF. CDR3 coding DNA: TGTGCCAGCAAAACCCCTAGCGCACAACGCTCCTACAATGAGCAGTTCTTC.

The rearrangement joins TRBV5-5 to TRBJ2-1; TRBD2 aligns across 9 bases. Per the germline V gene, CDR1 is SGHKS and CDR2 is YYEKEE (reference sequence). V lost 0 bases and J lost 15; bases outside the gene matches: 10. The CDR3 spans 14 residues. The CDR3 nucleotides are TGTGCCAGCAGCTTGGGTTCGCGGGAGGGCCGAAGGTTCTTC. Its protein product is CASSLGSREGRRFF.